The clone carrying this T cell receptor (beta chain) was seen repeatedly, ten times or more. Its antigen remains unidentified. V lost 3 bases and J lost 5, with 10 bases in between. The V gene's germline CDR1 is SQVTM and CDR2 ANQGSEA. This CDR3 is 12 amino acids long. The data derive from a study of CD8+CD57+ T cells in acquired aplastic anemia. General study findings and limits: Roughly 27 shared CD8+ CDR3s appeared highly expressed within patients' immunodominant clones. Patients were compared with controls for CD8+ Simpson's diversity, and no significant difference emerged.

Genomic DNA provided the template from which TCR beta VDJ and CDR3 profiles were obtained. TCRdb reanalysed the reads using MiXCR and keeps one entry per CDR3 protein. The table includes about 150,000 distinct CDR3 sequences, roughly 50% detected once. Patients who underwent sequencing had shown CD8+CD57+ cell expansion by flow cytometry. This chain joins TRBV29-1 and TRBJ1-1; D not resolved. This sequence originates from a human donor with aplastic anemia. The sample consisted of sorted CD4+, CD8+, or CD8+CD57+ T cells (not recorded which) from PBMCs. DNA for the CDR3: TGCAGCGTTGATGCGGGGTTTACTGAAGCTTTCTTT. Translating it yields CSVDAGFTEAFF.